The entry below describes one TCR beta chain. Its antigen is unknown. Per the germline V gene, CDR1 is SNHLY and CDR2 is FYNNEI. Between the trimmed V and J ends, which lost 6 bases and 2 bases, there was a span of 9 bases. The CDR3 extends over 13 amino acids. The source of the sample is a study of T cell repertoires in cytomegalovirus infection. About the research overall: Both CMV infection and a matching HLA type were indicated by public TCR beta signatures. General study points: Dominating the ex vivo response were HLA-C-restricted CMV-specific TCR beta clonotypes.

TCRdb recomputed calls from the reads with MiXCR, one row per CDR3 protein. The top ten hold 13% of the sample, which has a few hundred thousand distinct CDR3 sequences, 20% to 30% seen once. This sample comprised cultured PBMCs, obtained from culture after CMV antigen stimulation. The source of this sequence is a human donor in good health (CMV status not recorded). Some clones in this sample may be carry-over from other donors' samples. The rearrangement uses TRBV2 and TRBJ2-3; D is unresolved. The CDR3 reads CASSWGNTDTQYF. As DNA, the CDR3 is TGTGCCAGCAGCTGGGGAAACACAGATACGCAGTATTTT.